The rows below give T cell receptor beta chains drawn from one sample of a study of monozygotic twins with inflammatory bowel disease. TCRdb re-called the 5' RACE reads; one entry per CDR3 protein, DNA not given. Its listing shows hundreds of thousands of distinct CDR3 sequences. The sequenced material came from blood. These receptors were collected from a human donor with ulcerative colitis or Crohn's disease, or a healthy co-twin of an affected twin (not recorded which). Both conserved end residues are part of each CDR3. Fields, in order: V gene, J gene, CDR3 protein.

TRBV28	TRBJ2-7	CASSSAGPPYEQYF
TRBV5-1	TRBJ1-1	CASSELRTGKLEGAFF
TRBV29-1	TRBJ2-7	CSVRTVAYEQYF
TRBV7-2	TRBJ2-1	CASSLGLGWQFF
TRBV18	TRBJ2-5	CASFSPGGQETQYF
TRBV27	TRBJ2-1	CASSGTSAYNEQFF
TRBV2	TRBJ2-3	CASSAGTSRSPDTQYF
TRBV20-1	TRBJ1-4	CSASDTRITFDNEKLFF
TRBV7-2	TRBJ2-7	CASSPTSGYYEQYF
TRBV12-3/TRBV12-4	TRBJ2-1	CASSLWGGPNNEQFF
TRBV7-3	TRBJ1-6	CASSSGRDNSPLHF
TRBV20-1	TRBJ1-6	CSAPGAAWDSPLHF
TRBV4-1	TRBJ2-1	CASSPIGSEQFF
TRBV7-2	TRBJ1-1	CASSLGSQQNTEAFF
TRBV6-2/TRBV6-3	TRBJ1-2	CASSGYRGGYGYTF
TRBV9	TRBJ1-2	CASSETGFEGYTF
TRBV6-5	TRBJ2-3	CASSYSASGGTDTQYF
TRBV12-3/TRBV12-4	TRBJ2-3	CASSFDSGRRTDTQYF
TRBV4-2	TRBJ2-3	CASSQEVRQTDTQYF
TRBV7-2	TRBJ2-3	CASSSPDPSGGSDTQYF
TRBV19	TRBJ1-5	CATTGSNQPQHF
TRBV20-1	TRBJ1-4	CSAHYAREEKLFF
TRBV7-9	TRBJ2-3	CASSLGGILTDTQYF
TRBV16	TRBJ2-7	CASSQGTSGAHYEQYF
TRBV6-5	TRBJ2-3	CASSSPGGDTQYF
TRBV20-1	TRBJ2-3	CSATGGADTQYF
TRBV5-5	TRBJ1-5	CASSLGQYSNQPQHF
TRBV5-1	TRBJ2-1	CASSPGQGRDGEQFF
TRBV12-3/TRBV12-4	TRBJ2-5	CASSSRTEETQYF
TRBV3-1	TRBJ2-3	CASSPTGTGGDTQYF
TRBV5-1	TRBJ2-2	CASSLRGELTTGELFF
TRBV20-1	TRBJ2-4	CSASSGLFSRDAKNIQYF
TRBV7-9	TRBJ1-1	CALGRGNQNTEAFF